The rows below give T cell receptor beta chains drawn from one sample of a study of T cell responses to AZD1222 COVID-19 vaccine. TCRdb keeps only in-frame clones here, not all; method: immunoSEQ multiplex PCR. The sample lists under 200,000 clones, 85% to 90% occurring once. Here the sequenced sample was peripheral blood, taken on day 0 of AZD1222 vaccination. All receptors derive from an adult in good health. Both conserved end residues are part of each CDR3. The D gene is left open where the match is weak. The listing skips clone size in some rows; elsewhere it reads once, few, many or a size class.

TRBV6-1	TRBJ2-3	NA	TRBD2	CASSARTSGSGRDTQYF	TGTGCCAGCAGTGCCCGGACTAGCGGGAGTGGTAGGGATACGCAGTATTTT
TRBV28	TRBJ2-2	NA	NA	CASSLARVGGELFF	TGTGCCAGCAGTTTAGCCAGGGTGGGCGGGGAGCTGTTTTTT
TRBV27	TRBJ1-5	NA	NA	CASSFEGADQPQHF	TGTGCCAGCAGTTTTGAGGGCGCCGATCAGCCCCAGCATTTT
TRBV10-3	TRBJ1-1	NA	TRBD1	CAISGQGLNTEAFF	TGTGCCATCAGTGGACAGGGGCTGAACACTGAAGCTTTCTTT
TRBV5-1	TRBJ1-4	NA	TRBD1	CASSLGTGSSEKLFF	TGCGCCAGCAGCTTGGGGACAGGAAGTAGCGAAAAACTGTTTTTT
TRBV5-5	TRBJ1-4	NA	NA	CASSVNPGGEEKLFF	TGTGCCAGCAGCGTTAATCCGGGAGGAGAAGAAAAACTGTTTTTT
TRBV21-1	TRBJ1-1	NA	NA	CASAKPGRGLATEAFF	TGTGCCAGCGCCAAACCGGGGAGGGGGCTGGCCACTGAAGCTTTCTTT
TRBV5-4	TRBJ1-4	once	NA	CASSAGWGSNEKLFF	TGTGCCAGCAGCGCCGGTTGGGGTTCTAATGAAAAACTGTTTTTT
TRBV7-2	TRBJ1-3	NA	NA	CASSLDWIAGAGNTIYF	TGTGCCAGCAGCTTAGATTGGATAGCAGGGGCTGGAAACACCATATATTTT
TRBV6-4	TRBJ1-2	NA	TRBD1	CASSVTGDNYGYTF	TGTGCCAGCAGTGTTACAGGGGACAACTATGGCTACACCTTC
TRBV28	TRBJ1-6	NA	NA	CASSSSGNDNSPLHF	TGTGCCAGCAGTTCGTCGGGGAACGATAATTCACCCCTCCACTTT
TRBV7-2	TRBJ1-1	NA	NA	CASSTTGQDTEAFF	TGTGCCAGCAGCACGACCGGCCAGGACACTGAAGCTTTCTTT
TRBV13	TRBJ2-7	NA	TRBD2	CASSRGLAGGRAYEQYF	TGTGCCAGCAGCCGAGGACTAGCGGGAGGCCGGGCCTACGAGCAGTACTTC
TRBV9	TRBJ2-3	NA	TRBD1	CASSVSRGTGTGGSISTDTQYF	TGTGCCAGCAGCGTCTCTCGGGGTACCGGGACAGGGGGTTCAATTAGCACAGATACGCAGTATTTT
TRBV25-1	TRBJ1-4	NA	TRBD1	CASSDRGSGNEKLFF	TGTGCCAGCAGTGACAGGGGGTCGGGGAATGAAAAACTGTTTTTT
TRBV28	TRBJ1-1	NA	NA	CASSLASGEAFF	TGTGCCAGCAGTTTAGCCTCAGGAGAAGCTTTCTTT
TRBV9	TRBJ2-2	NA	NA	CAGGRTANTGELFF	TGTGCCGGGGGCCGGACAGCGAACACCGGGGAGCTGTTTTTT
TRBV6-5	TRBJ2-1	NA	NA	CAVRSYEGEQFF	TGTGCGGTTCGGAGCTACGAGGGTGAGCAGTTCTTC
TRBV10-3	TRBJ2-7	NA	NA	CAISEGTGLWDLREQYF	TGTGCCATCAGTGAGGGAACAGGTTTATGGGATCTTCGGGAGCAGTACTTC
TRBV2	TRBJ1-1	few	TRBD1	CASSRTGSTEAFF	TGTGCCAGCAGTCGGACAGGGAGCACTGAAGCTTTCTTT
TRBV30	TRBJ1-2	NA	NA	CAWKVAASHYTF	TGTGCCTGGAAGGTGGCAGCTTCACATTACACCTTC
TRBV7-3	TRBJ1-5	once	NA	CASSPQQGYSNQPQHF	TGTGCCAGCAGCCCCCAACAGGGTTATAGCAATCAGCCCCAGCATTTT
TRBV15	TRBJ1-1	NA	NA	CATSRDQRRGMNTEAFF	TGTGCCACCAGCAGAGACCAACGACGGGGTATGAACACTGAAGCTTTCTTT
TRBV2	TRBJ1-1	NA	NA	CASGTGTPMNTEAFF	TGTGCCAGCGGGACCGGGACACCCATGAACACTGAAGCTTTCTTT
TRBV6-5	TRBJ1-1	NA	NA	CASSYRDMNTEAFF	TGTGCCAGTTCGTACAGGGACATGAACACTGAAGCTTTCTTT
TRBV9	TRBJ2-1	NA	NA	CASSVLEASYNEQFF	TGTGCCAGCAGCGTACTGGAGGCTTCCTACAATGAGCAGTTCTTC
TRBV5-1	TRBJ1-4	once	NA	CASSLRGMGNEKLFF	TGCGCCAGCAGCTTGCGGGGGATGGGTAATGAAAAACTGTTTTTT
TRBV7-9	TRBJ2-7	few	NA	CASSLRDPLSEQYF	TGTGCCAGCAGCCTCCGGGACCCCTTGAGCGAGCAGTACTTC
TRBV6-5	TRBJ1-2	NA	NA	CASSYHGQNGYTF	TGTGCCAGCAGTTACCATGGACAGAATGGCTACACCTTC
TRBV27	TRBJ1-6	NA	NA	CASSLRGYNSPLHF	TGTGCCAGCAGTCTTAGGGGGTATAATTCACCCCTCCACTTT
TRBV6-2/TRBV6-3	TRBJ2-2	NA	NA	CASSPYSGNTGELFF	TGTGCCAGCAGTCCCTATAGCGGGAACACCGGGGAGCTGTTTTTT
TRBV5-1	TRBJ1-2	NA	TRBD1	CASSLDQGADGYTF	TGCGCCAGCAGCTTGGATCAGGGGGCGGATGGCTACACCTTC
TRBV6-5	TRBJ2-5	NA	NA	CASADPGTETQYF	TGTGCCAGCGCTGACCCAGGGACCGAGACCCAGTACTTC
TRBV25-1	TRBJ2-3	NA	TRBD1	CASSEVGGRADTQYF	TGTGCCAGCAGTGAGGTAGGGGGCCGCGCAGATACGCAGTATTTT
TRBV18	TRBJ1-5	NA	NA	CASSPDIDQPQHF	TGTGCCAGCTCACCGGACATAGATCAGCCCCAGCATTTT
TRBV20-1	TRBJ2-5	NA	NA	CSALGEETQYF	TGCAGTGCGTTAGGGGAAGAGACCCAGTACTTC
TRBV5-1	TRBJ2-7	NA	NA	CASRREPDSYEQYF	TGCGCCAGCAGACGGGAACCCGATAGCTACGAGCAGTACTTC
TRBV12-5	TRBJ1-5	NA	NA	CASGLNDRYNQPQHF	TGTGCTAGTGGTTTGAATGACAGGTACAATCAGCCCCAGCATTTT
TRBV5-5	TRBJ2-7	NA	TRBD1	CASSFRGQENYEQYF	TGTGCCAGCAGCTTCCGAGGACAGGAGAACTACGAGCAGTACTTC
TRBV2	TRBJ1-2	NA	TRBD1	CASSDPGQGEKGYTF	TGTGCCAGCAGTGACCCGGGACAGGGGGAGAAAGGCTACACCTTC
TRBV12-5	TRBJ2-3	NA	NA	CASGRGAWSTDTQYF	TGTGCTAGTGGACGGGGGGCATGGAGCACAGATACGCAGTATTTT